Listed below are T cell receptor beta chains from one sample, sequenced in a study of early T cells in non-severe SARS-CoV-2 infection. One entry per CDR3 protein, called by TCRdb with MiXCR from the 5' RACE reads. The sample has tens of thousands of distinct CDR3 sequences; approximately 5.8% are singletons. This specimen was whole blood, taken at baseline. These receptors all stem from an adult who was a healthcare worker with PCR-confirmed SARS-CoV-2 infection or an uninfected control (not recorded which). Each CDR3 is given with its conserved first and last residue. The order of the fields is D gene, V gene, J gene, clone size, CDR3 protein, CDR3 DNA. The D gene is left open where the match is weak. Rows give clone size only sometimes, using once, few, many, or a class for an expanded clone.

D gene: TRBD1; V gene: TRBV6-4; J gene: TRBJ2-6; clone size: many; CDR3 protein: CASSKDRTGANVLTF; CDR3 DNA: TGTGCCAGCAGTAAGGACAGGACTGGGGCCAACGTCCTGACTTTC
D gene: TRBD1; V gene: TRBV20-1; J gene: TRBJ2-7; clone size: few; CDR3 protein: CSAESGTGEYEQYF; CDR3 DNA: TGCAGTGCCGAGTCCGGGACAGGGGAATACGAGCAGTACTTC
D gene: TRBD2; V gene: TRBV6-6; J gene: TRBJ2-1; clone size: few; CDR3 protein: CASSDSSGGKIYEQFF; CDR3 DNA: TGTGCCAGCAGCGATTCGAGCGGGGGGAAGATCTATGAGCAGTTCTTC
D gene: -; V gene: TRBV5-1; J gene: TRBJ1-1; clone size: many; CDR3 protein: CASSFTPAGDTEAFF; CDR3 DNA: TGCGCCAGCAGTTTCACTCCTGCGGGGGACACTGAAGCTTTCTTT
D gene: TRBD1; V gene: TRBV12-3/TRBV12-4; J gene: TRBJ2-7; clone size: medium-sized; CDR3 protein: CASSPLRTGDYEQYF; CDR3 DNA: TGTGCCAGCAGTCCCCTTAGGACAGGCGATTACGAGCAGTACTTC
D gene: TRBD1; V gene: TRBV19; J gene: TRBJ1-5; clone size: -; CDR3 protein: CASSYRTGGHQPQHF; CDR3 DNA: TGTGCCAGTAGTTACCGGACAGGGGGTCATCAGCCCCAGCATTTT
D gene: -; V gene: TRBV29-1; J gene: TRBJ2-1; clone size: -; CDR3 protein: CSVGWGLEEQFF; CDR3 DNA: TGCAGCGTCGGGTGGGGGCTGGAGGAGCAGTTCTTC
D gene: TRBD2; V gene: TRBV6-5; J gene: TRBJ2-5; clone size: -; CDR3 protein: CASSSGVETQYF; CDR3 DNA: TGTGCCAGCAGTAGCGGGGTGGAGACCCAGTACTTC
D gene: TRBD1; V gene: TRBV24-1; J gene: TRBJ2-5; clone size: many; CDR3 protein: CATSDPTGGSQETQYF; CDR3 DNA: TGTGCCACCAGTGATCCGACAGGGGGCTCCCAAGAGACCCAGTACTTC
D gene: -; V gene: TRBV7-8; J gene: TRBJ1-6; clone size: few; CDR3 protein: CASSSLGPGDNSPLHF; CDR3 DNA: TGTGCCAGCAGCTCTCTCGGGCCAGGGGATAATTCACCCCTCCACTTT
D gene: -; V gene: TRBV7-9; J gene: TRBJ1-2; clone size: -; CDR3 protein: CASSYGLPNGYTF; CDR3 DNA: TGTGCCAGCAGCTACGGGCTTCCCAATGGCTACACCTTC
D gene: -; V gene: TRBV20-1; J gene: TRBJ2-2; clone size: many; CDR3 protein: CSARDTTQGTGELFF; CDR3 DNA: TGCAGTGCTAGAGATACAACTCAGGGGACCGGGGAGCTGTTTTTT
D gene: -; V gene: TRBV5-6; J gene: TRBJ2-1; clone size: few; CDR3 protein: CASSTTGNQFF; CDR3 DNA: TGTGCCAGCAGCACTACAGGGAACCAGTTCTTC
D gene: TRBD2; V gene: TRBV20-1; J gene: TRBJ2-7; clone size: medium-sized; CDR3 protein: CSARSGITSEQYF; CDR3 DNA: TGCAGTGCTAGAAGCGGGATTACCTCCGAGCAGTACTTC
D gene: -; V gene: TRBV7-6; J gene: TRBJ2-7; clone size: -; CDR3 protein: CASSLEGNEQYF; CDR3 DNA: TGTGCCAGCAGCTTAGAGGGAAACGAGCAGTACTTC
D gene: -; V gene: TRBV10-3; J gene: TRBJ1-2; clone size: -; CDR3 protein: CAISGGLMGYTF; CDR3 DNA: TGTGCCATCAGTGGAGGGCTTATGGGCTACACCTTC
D gene: -; V gene: TRBV29-1; J gene: TRBJ2-7; clone size: -; CDR3 protein: CSVDLPGPSGQYF; CDR3 DNA: TGCAGCGTCGATCTTCCGGGACCCAGTGGTCAGTACTTC
D gene: TRBD1; V gene: TRBV20-1; J gene: TRBJ1-1; clone size: many; CDR3 protein: CSARDDRGPATEAFF; CDR3 DNA: TGCAGTGCTAGAGATGACAGGGGGCCGGCCACTGAAGCTTTCTTT
D gene: -; V gene: TRBV7-3; J gene: TRBJ2-3; clone size: many; CDR3 protein: CASSLTAVGTQYF; CDR3 DNA: TGTGCCAGCAGCTTAACGGCAGTGGGTACGCAGTATTTT
D gene: -; V gene: TRBV20-1; J gene: TRBJ2-3; clone size: -; CDR3 protein: CSARGRDTQYF; CDR3 DNA: TGCAGTGCTAGGGGGAGGGATACGCAGTATTTT
D gene: TRBD1; V gene: TRBV15; J gene: TRBJ1-5; clone size: few; CDR3 protein: CATSRRGISNQPQHF; CDR3 DNA: TGTGCCACCAGCCGCAGGGGGATTAGCAATCAGCCCCAGCATTTT
D gene: TRBD2; V gene: TRBV11-2; J gene: TRBJ2-3; clone size: -; CDR3 protein: CASSLVLTSGGPDTQYF; CDR3 DNA: TGTGCCAGCAGCTTAGTTCTCACTAGCGGGGGCCCAGATACGCAGTATTTT
D gene: -; V gene: TRBV7-3; J gene: TRBJ2-7; clone size: many; CDR3 protein: CASSLSRAAGNEQYF; CDR3 DNA: TGTGCCAGCAGCTTAAGTCGGGCCGCCGGGAACGAGCAGTACTTC
D gene: -; V gene: TRBV6-2/TRBV6-3; J gene: TRBJ2-2; clone size: many; CDR3 protein: CASSSLGAPYTGELFF; CDR3 DNA: TGTGCCAGCAGTTCCCTCGGGGCTCCTTACACCGGGGAGCTGTTTTTT
D gene: -; V gene: TRBV7-6; J gene: TRBJ1-1; clone size: many; CDR3 protein: CASSSHENTEAFF; CDR3 DNA: TGTGCCAGCAGCTCACATGAAAACACTGAAGCTTTCTTT
D gene: -; V gene: TRBV7-9; J gene: TRBJ2-7; clone size: -; CDR3 protein: CASSRGQFYEQYF; CDR3 DNA: TGTGCCAGCAGTCGAGGGCAGTTCTACGAGCAGTACTTC
D gene: TRBD2; V gene: TRBV6-2/TRBV6-3; J gene: TRBJ2-1; clone size: -; CDR3 protein: CASSSWDYDNEQFF; CDR3 DNA: TGTGCCAGCAGTTCGTGGGACTATGACAATGAGCAGTTCTTC
D gene: TRBD2; V gene: TRBV20-1; J gene: TRBJ2-2; clone size: few; CDR3 protein: CSAREMTSGLTGELFF; CDR3 DNA: TGCAGTGCTAGAGAAATGACTAGCGGCCTCACCGGGGAGCTGTTTTTT
D gene: TRBD1; V gene: TRBV3-1; J gene: TRBJ1-2; clone size: few; CDR3 protein: CASSRDRGRDWVYGYTF; CDR3 DNA: TGTGCCAGCAGCCGAGACAGGGGGCGCGATTGGGTCTATGGCTACACCTTC
D gene: -; V gene: TRBV2; J gene: TRBJ2-7; clone size: few; CDR3 protein: CASTISGYEQYF; CDR3 DNA: TGTGCCAGCACTATTAGCGGTTACGAGCAGTACTTC
D gene: TRBD1; V gene: TRBV6-2/TRBV6-3; J gene: TRBJ2-6; clone size: medium-sized; CDR3 protein: CASSSRQGESSGANVLTF; CDR3 DNA: TGTGCCAGCAGTTCCCGACAGGGGGAGAGCTCTGGGGCCAACGTCCTGACTTTC
D gene: -; V gene: TRBV6-2/TRBV6-3; J gene: TRBJ1-2; clone size: -; CDR3 protein: CASSYEAGEADYGYTF; CDR3 DNA: TGTGCCAGCAGTTACGAAGCGGGGGAGGCGGACTATGGCTACACCTTC